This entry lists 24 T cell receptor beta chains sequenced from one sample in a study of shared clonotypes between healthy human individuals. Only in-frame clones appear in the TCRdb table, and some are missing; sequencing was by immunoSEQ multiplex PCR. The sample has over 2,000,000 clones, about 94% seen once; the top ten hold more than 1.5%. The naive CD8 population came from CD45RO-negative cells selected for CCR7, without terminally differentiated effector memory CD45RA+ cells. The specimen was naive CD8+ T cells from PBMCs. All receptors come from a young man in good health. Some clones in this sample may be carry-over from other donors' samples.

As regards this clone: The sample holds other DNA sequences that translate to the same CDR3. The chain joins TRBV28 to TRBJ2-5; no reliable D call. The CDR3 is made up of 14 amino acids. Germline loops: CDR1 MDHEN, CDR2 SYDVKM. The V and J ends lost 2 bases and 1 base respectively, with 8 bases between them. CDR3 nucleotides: TGTGCCAGCAGTTTAATAGGTGGCCAAGAGACCCAGTACTTC. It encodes CASSLIGGQETQYF.

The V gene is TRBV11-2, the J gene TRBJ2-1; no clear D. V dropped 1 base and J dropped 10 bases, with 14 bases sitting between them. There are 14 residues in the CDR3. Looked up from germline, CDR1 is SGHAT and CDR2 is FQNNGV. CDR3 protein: CASSLALGGAEQFF. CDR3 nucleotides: TGTGCCAGCAGCTTAGCCCTCGGTGGTGCCGAGCAGTTCTTC.

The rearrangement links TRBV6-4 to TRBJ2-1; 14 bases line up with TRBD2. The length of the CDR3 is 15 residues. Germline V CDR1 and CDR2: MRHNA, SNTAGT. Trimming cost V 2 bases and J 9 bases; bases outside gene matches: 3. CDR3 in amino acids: CASSDGLAGGSEQFF. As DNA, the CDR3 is TGTGCCAGCAGTGACGGACTAGCGGGAGGATCTGAGCAGTTCTTC.

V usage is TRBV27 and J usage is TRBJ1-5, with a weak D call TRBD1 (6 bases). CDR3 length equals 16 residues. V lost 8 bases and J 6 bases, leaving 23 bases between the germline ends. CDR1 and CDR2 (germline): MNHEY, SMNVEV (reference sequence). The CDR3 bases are TGTGCCAGCTCCTATCGGGCAGGGGCAGTGGGTCAGCCCCAGCATTTT. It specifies CASSYRAGAVGQPQHF.

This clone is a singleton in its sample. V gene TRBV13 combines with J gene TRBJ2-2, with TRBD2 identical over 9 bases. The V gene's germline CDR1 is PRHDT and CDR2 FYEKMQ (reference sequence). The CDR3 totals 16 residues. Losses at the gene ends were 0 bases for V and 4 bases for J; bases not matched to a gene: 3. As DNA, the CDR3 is TGTGCCAGCAGCTTAGGTCTAGCGGGAATCACCGGGGAGCTGTTTTTT. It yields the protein CASSLGLAGITGELFF.

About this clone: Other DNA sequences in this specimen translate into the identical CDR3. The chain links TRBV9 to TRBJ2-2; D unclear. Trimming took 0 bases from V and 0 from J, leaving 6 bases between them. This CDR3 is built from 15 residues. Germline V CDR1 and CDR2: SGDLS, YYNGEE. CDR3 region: CASSVGTANTGELFF. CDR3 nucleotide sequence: TGTGCCAGCAGCGTAGGTACTGCGAACACCGGGGAGCTGTTTTTT. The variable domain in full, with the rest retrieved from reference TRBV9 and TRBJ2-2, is DSGVTQTPKHLITATGQRVTLRCSPRSGDLSVYWYQQSLDQGLQFLIQYYNGEERAKGNILERFSAQQFPDLHSELNLSSLELGDSALYFCASSVGTANTGELFFGEGSRLTVL.

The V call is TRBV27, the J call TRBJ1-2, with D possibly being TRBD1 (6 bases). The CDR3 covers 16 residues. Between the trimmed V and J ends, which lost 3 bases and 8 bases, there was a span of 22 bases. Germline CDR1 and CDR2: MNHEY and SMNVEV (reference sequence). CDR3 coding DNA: TGTGCCAGCAGTTTGGGGGCCAGGGGAGGGGTACGCGGCTACACCTTC. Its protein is CASSLGARGGVRGYTF.

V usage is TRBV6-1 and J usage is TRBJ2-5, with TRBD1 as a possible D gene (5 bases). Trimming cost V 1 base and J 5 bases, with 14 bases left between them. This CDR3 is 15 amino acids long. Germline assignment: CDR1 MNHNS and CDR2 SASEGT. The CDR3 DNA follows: TGTGCCAGCAGTGAAGAGGTCGGGCAGGGTGAGACCCAGTACTTC. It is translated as CASSEEVGQGETQYF.

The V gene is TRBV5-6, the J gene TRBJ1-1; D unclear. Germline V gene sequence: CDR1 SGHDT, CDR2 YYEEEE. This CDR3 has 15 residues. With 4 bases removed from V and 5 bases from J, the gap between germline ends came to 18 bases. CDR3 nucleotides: TGTGCCAGCAGCGCCCGTTGGGGAGACGGGACTGAAGCTTTCTTT. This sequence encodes CASSARWGDGTEAFF.

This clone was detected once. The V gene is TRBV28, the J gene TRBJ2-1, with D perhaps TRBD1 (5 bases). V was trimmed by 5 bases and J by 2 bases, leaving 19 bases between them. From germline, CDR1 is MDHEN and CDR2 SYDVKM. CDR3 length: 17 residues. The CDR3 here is CASSPPLRTNPYNEQFF. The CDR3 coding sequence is TGTGCCAGCAGTCCGCCCCTTCGGACAAATCCCTACAATGAGCAGTTCTTC.

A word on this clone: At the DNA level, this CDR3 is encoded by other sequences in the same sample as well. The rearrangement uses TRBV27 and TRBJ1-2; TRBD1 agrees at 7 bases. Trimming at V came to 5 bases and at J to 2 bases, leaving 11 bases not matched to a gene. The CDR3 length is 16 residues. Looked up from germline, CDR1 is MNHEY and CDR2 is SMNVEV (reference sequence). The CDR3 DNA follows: TGTGCCAGCAGTCCTTCGACAGGGCCCCTGAACTATGGCTACACCTTC. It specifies CASSPSTGPLNYGYTF.

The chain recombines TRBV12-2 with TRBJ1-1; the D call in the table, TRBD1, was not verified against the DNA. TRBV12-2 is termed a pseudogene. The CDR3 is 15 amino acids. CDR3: CASRLAPGQGNEAFF. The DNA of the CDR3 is TGTGCAAGTCGCTTAGCGCCGGGACAGGGTAATGAAGCTTTCTTT.

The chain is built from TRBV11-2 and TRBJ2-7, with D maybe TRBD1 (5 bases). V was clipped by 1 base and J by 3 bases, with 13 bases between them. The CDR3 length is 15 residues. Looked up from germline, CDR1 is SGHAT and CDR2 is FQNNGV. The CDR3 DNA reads TGTGCCAGCAGCTTAGCTGTAGGACAATTCTACGAGCAGTACTTC. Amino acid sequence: CASSLAVGQFYEQYF.

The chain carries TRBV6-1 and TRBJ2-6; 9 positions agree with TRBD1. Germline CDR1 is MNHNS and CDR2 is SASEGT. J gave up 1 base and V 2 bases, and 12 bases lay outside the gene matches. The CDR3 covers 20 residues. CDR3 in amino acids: CASSEQIGGQGGSGANVLTF. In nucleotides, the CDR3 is TGTGCCAGCAGTGAACAAATTGGGGGACAGGGAGGATCTGGGGCCAACGTCCTGACTTTC.

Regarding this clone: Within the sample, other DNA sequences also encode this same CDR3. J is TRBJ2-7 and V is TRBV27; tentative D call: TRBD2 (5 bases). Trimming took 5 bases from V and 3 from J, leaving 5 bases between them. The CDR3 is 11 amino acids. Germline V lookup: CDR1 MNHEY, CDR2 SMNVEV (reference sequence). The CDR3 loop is CASSRGYEQYF. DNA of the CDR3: TGTGCCAGCAGTCGGGGCTACGAGCAGTACTTC.

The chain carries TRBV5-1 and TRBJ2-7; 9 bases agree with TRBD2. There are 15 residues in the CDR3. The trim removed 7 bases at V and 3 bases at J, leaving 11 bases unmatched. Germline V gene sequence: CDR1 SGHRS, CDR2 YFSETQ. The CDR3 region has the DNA TGCGCCAGCCGGACAACTAGCGGGCCTATCTACGAGCAGTACTTC. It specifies CASRTTSGPIYEQYF.

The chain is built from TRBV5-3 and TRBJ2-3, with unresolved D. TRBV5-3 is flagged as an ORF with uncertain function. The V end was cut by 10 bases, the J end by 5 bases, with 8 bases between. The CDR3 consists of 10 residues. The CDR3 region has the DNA TGTGCCCGTTCGGGAGATACGCAGTATTTT. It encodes CARSGDTQYF.

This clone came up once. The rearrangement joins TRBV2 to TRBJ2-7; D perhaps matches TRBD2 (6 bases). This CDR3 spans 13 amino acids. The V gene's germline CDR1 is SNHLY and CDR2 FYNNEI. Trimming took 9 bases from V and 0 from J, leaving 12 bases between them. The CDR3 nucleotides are TGTGCCAGTCAGGGAGGCAGCTCCTACGAGCAGTACTTC. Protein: CASQGGSSYEQYF.

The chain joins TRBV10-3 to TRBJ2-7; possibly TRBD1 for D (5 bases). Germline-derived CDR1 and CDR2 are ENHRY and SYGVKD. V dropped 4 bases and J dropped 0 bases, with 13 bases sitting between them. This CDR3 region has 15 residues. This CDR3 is CAISVVGPFSYEQYF. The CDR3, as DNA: TGTGCCATCAGTGTTGTGGGGCCGTTCTCCTACGAGCAGTACTTC.

The DNA of the CDR3 is TGTGCCAGCAGCTTAGCGCCCCGGGAGATCGACGAGCAGTACTTC. This gives the protein CASSLAPREIDEQYF. V and J are TRBV7-2 and TRBJ2-7; TRBD2 is a possible D gene (6 bases). The CDR3 runs to 15 residues. V lost 0 bases, J lost 5 bases, and 14 bases lay in between. Germline V CDR1 and CDR2: SGHTA, FQGNSA.

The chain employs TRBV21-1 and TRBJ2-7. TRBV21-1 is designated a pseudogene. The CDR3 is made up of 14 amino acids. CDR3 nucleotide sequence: TGTGCCAGAACAAAAACCCCTAGGGTCTACGAGCAGTACTTC. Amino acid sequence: CARTKTPRVYEQYF.

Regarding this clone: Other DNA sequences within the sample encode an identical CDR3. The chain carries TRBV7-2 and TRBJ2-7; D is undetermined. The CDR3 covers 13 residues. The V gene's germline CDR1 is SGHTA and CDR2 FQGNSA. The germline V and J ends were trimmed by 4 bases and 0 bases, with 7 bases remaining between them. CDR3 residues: CASSSRSSYEQYF. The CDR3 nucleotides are TGTGCCAGCAGCTCCCGATCCTCCTACGAGCAGTACTTC.

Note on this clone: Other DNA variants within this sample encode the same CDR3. This CDR3 reads CASSLIAGAYEQYF. CDR3 DNA sequence: TGTGCCAGCAGTTTAATAGCGGGAGCTTACGAGCAGTACTTC. V gene TRBV27 combines with J gene TRBJ2-7, with 9 bases aligning to TRBD2. Germline V gene data show CDR1 as MNHEY and CDR2 as SMNVEV (reference sequence). The V and J ends lost 2 bases and 4 bases, in that order; junction bases with no gene match: 3. The CDR3 is made up of 14 amino acids.

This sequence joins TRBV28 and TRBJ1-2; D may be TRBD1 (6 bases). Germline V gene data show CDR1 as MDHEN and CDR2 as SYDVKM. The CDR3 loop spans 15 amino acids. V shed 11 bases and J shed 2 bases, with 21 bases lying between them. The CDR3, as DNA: TGTGCCGGCCGGACAGATAATGAAAAAAACTATGGCTACACCTTC. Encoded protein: CAGRTDNEKNYGYTF.